Here is one T cell receptor beta chain with its context. This sample stems from a study of T cell responses to AZD1222 COVID-19 vaccine. The V gene's germline CDR1 is SNHLY and CDR2 FYNNEI. Trimming took 3 bases from V and 4 from J, leaving 8 bases between them. CDR3 length equals 13 residues. The data were produced by immunoSEQ multiplex PCR, yet TCRdb's version contains in-frame clones alone and is incomplete. The profile shows about 180,000 clones, about 91% of them singletons. Second-dose recipients at about 4 or about 12 weeks were treated as one pooled group. The clonotype comes from an adult who received the AZD1222 COVID-19 vaccine. The specimen was peripheral blood, collected 28 days after the second AZD1222 dose. The gene calls are TRBV2 and TRBJ2-3; D uncertain. CDR3 nucleotides: TGTGCCAGCAGTGAGAAAGGATCAGATACGCAGTATTTT. It encodes CASSEKGSDTQYF.